Only a few counts were recorded for the clone carrying this T cell receptor (beta chain). The antigen is undetermined. This sample was taken from a study of T-cell reconstitution after alpha-beta-depleted transplantation in children. The study, taken as a whole, reports: Expanded clones from the graft, numbering several hundred, reportedly supplied alpha-beta T cells about two months after transplant. Surviving recipient cells, namely T cells and thymic progenitors, were the source of high day-60 TCRbeta diversity in some patients. T-cell numbers and diversity one year post-transplant derived largely from freshly generated T cells.

Germline V gives CDR1 MNHNS, CDR2 SASEGT. The CDR3 extends over 14 amino acids. V was shortened by 0 bases and J by 3 bases, with 9 bases between the two germline ends. Molecular barcoding with unique molecular identifiers was used for the TCRbeta library. Each CDR3 protein gets one entry after TCRdb re-called the PCR reads with MiXCR. The sample lists roughly 570,000 distinct CDR3 sequences, about a quarter occurring once. This specimen was PBMCs, taken before TCRalphabeta/CD19-depleted stem cell transplant. The chain couples TRBV6-1 to TRBJ2-7; D gene unclear. This receptor was obtained from a boy under two years old with Wiskott-Aldrich syndrome, due to receive a stem cell transplant. The CDR3 sequence: CASSEAGGDYEQYF. The CDR3 DNA follows: TGTGCCAGCAGTGAAGCGGGCGGAGACTACGAGCAGTACTTC.